This T cell receptor (beta chain) stems from a study of T cell clusters in autoimmune cytopenias. Study-level results: No cluster-lack signature appeared between secondary cytopenia and chronic lymphocytic leukemia patients, apparently due to lymphoma masking.

According to its frequency, this clonotype is medium-sized. Antigen unknown. TRB was amplified from about 270 ng of peripheral blood genomic DNA per sample. TRB rearrangements were amplified by touch-down multiplex PCR with mixed TRB-A/B primers. No DNA is given; TCRdb re-called the multiplex PCR reads and lists each CDR3 protein once. The table for this sample gives about 2,800 distinct CDR3 sequences. Germline-derived CDR1 and CDR2 are LNHDA and SQIVND (reference sequence). The length of the CDR3 is 14 residues. This same sample was also taken into another study, of T cell repertoires in aging, cancer and after chemotherapy. That source reports: Age-matched healthy donors had significantly more diverse, less clonal blood TCR repertoires than untreated cancer patients. Loss of evenness, beyond lost richness, contributed to age-related TCR diversity decline in cancer patients. Rebound thymic output was suggested by rising median generation probability during chemotherapy in each cancer cohort.

The origin of this receptor is a human donor with an autoimmune cytopenia or autoimmune hepatitis (not recorded which). The J gene is TRBJ1-4, the V gene TRBV19; the TCRdb call, TRBD1, lacks DNA for checking. The sample taken for sequencing was peripheral blood. CDR3 sequence: CASSIPGGWEKLFF.